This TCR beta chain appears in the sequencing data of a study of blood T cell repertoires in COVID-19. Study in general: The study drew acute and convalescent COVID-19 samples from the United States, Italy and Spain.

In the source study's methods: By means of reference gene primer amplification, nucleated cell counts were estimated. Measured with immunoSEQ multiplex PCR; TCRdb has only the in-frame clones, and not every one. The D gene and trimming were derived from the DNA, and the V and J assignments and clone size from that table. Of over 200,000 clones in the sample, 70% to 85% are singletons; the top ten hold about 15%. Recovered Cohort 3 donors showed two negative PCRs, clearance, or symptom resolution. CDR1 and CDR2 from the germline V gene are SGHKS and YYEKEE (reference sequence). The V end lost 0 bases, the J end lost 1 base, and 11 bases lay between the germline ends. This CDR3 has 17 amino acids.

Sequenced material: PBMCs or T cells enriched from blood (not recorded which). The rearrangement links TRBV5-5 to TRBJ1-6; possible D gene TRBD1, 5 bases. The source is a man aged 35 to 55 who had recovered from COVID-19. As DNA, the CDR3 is TGTGCCAGCAGCTTGGGATTCGGGGGTTCCTATAATTCACCCCTCCACTTT. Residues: CASSLGFGGSYNSPLHF.